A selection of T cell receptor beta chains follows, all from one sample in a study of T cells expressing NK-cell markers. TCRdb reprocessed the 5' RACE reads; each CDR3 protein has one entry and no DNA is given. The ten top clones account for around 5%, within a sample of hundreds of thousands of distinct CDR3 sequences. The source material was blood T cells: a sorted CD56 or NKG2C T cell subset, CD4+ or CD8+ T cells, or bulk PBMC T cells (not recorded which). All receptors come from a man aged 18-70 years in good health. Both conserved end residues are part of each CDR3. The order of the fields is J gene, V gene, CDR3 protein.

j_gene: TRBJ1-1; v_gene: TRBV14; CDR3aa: CASSERTGRTEAFF
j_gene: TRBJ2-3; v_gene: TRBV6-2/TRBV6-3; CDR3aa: CASSYTRRSGGATDTQYF
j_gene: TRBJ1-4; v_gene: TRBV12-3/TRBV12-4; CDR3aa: CASRRAGSNEKLFF
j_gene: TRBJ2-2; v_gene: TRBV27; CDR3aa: CASSFARENTGELFF
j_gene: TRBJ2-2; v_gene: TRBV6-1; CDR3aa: CASRGRGNWGTGELFF
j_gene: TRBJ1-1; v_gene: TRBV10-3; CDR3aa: CAISGSGNEAFF
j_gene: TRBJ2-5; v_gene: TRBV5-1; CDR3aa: CASSRTSGVRGTQYF
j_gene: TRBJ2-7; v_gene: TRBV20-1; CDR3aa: CSAPTGVGEQYF
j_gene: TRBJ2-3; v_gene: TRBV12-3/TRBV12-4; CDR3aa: CASDRGSWDTQYF
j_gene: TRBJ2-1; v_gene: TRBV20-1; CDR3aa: CSARELGQYNEQFF
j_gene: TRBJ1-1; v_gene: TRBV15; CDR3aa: CATSRSLKGAEAFF
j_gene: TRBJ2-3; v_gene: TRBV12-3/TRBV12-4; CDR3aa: CASSPRQGGTDTQYF
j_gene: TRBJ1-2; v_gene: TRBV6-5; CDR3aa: CASSLGRGGINYGYTF
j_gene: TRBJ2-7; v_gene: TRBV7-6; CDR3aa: CASSLTTGFGEEQYF
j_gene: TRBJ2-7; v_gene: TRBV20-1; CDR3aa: CSARGGTGAAGEQYF
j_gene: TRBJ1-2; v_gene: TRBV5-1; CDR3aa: CASSSPGPLGYTF
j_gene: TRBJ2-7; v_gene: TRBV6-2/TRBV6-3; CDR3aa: CASSFFASYEQYF
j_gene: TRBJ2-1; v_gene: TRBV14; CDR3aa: CASSQDPLAGGYMRNEQFF
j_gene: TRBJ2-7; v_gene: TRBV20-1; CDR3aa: CSARAAGRGRTVGEQYF
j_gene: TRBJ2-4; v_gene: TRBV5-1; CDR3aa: CASSLARGRGDIQYF
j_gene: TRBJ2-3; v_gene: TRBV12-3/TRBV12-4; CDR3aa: CASSLRGLADTDTQYF
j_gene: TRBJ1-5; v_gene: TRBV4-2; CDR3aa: CASSQVDRINQPQHF
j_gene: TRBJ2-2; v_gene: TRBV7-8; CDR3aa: CASSLGPEELFF
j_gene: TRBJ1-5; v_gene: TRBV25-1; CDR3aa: CASSAVGYFQPQHF
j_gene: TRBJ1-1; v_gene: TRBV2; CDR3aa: CASRRGQSRGTEAFF
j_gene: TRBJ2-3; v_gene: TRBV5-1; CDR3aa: CASSLRLSATDTQYF
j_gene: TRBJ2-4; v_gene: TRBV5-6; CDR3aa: CASSLVGTENIQYF
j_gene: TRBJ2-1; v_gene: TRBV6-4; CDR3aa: CASSPGTGTYNEQFF
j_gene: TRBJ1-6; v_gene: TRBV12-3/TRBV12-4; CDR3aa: CASSYQNLNSPLHF
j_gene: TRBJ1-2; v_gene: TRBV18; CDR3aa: CASSPPGQGGGYTF
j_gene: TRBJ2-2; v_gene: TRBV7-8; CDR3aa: CASSSYQRTGPINTGELFF
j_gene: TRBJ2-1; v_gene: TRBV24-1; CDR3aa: CATSDLLLIPEQFF
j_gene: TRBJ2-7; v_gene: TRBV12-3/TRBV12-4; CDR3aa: CASSTGVTSGEQYF
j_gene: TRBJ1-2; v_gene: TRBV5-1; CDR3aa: CASSLSGPYYGYTF
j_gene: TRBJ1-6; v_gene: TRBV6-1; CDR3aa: CASRGQGSNSPLHF
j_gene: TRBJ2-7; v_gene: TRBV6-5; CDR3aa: CASSITGTSGDYEQYF
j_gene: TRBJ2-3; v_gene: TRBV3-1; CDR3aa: CASRKDGSREDTQYF
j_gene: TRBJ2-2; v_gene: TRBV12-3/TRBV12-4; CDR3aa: CASSVTSGYTGELFF
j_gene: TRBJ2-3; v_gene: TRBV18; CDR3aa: CASSSRQGLTDTQYF
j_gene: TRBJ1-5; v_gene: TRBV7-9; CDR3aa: CASSMEGQIGNQTQHF
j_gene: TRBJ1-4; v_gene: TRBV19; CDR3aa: CASQDGPGNEKLFF
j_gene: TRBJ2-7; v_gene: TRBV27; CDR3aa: CASSLWYYGSQGEHVEYF
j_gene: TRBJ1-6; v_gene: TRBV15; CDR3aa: CATSRGQGGGSPLHF
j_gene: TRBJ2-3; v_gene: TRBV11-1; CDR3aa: CASSGRFRTDTQYF
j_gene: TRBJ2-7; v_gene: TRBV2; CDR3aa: CASRRDREYEQYF